The 8 T cell receptor beta chains presented below share a single source sample, sequenced in a study of T cells in Graves' hyperthyroidism and ophthalmopathy. Amplified TCR beta CDR3 regions derived from RNA transcripts. Researchers ran a first-round RT-PCR on the TCR CDR3 using the HTBI primer set. One entry per CDR3 protein results from TCRdb running MiXCR on the multiplex PCR reads. The sample includes approximately 640,000 distinct CDR3 sequences, approximately 42% of them seen just once. Sequencing input: peripheral blood or thyroid tissue (not recorded which). Receptors originate from an adult man with Graves' disease, either hyperthyroidism or ophthalmopathy (not recorded which).

The chain couples TRBV2 to TRBJ1-2, with unresolved D. Germline V gene data show CDR1 as SNHLY and CDR2 as FYNNEI. This CDR3 is 13 amino acids long. V lost 5 bases, J lost 3 bases, and 10 bases lay in between. CDR3 sequence (DNA): TGTGCCAGCAGTTTTAATCAGGACTATGGCTACACCTTC. Its translation is CASSFNQDYGYTF.

This clonotype was seen at least ten times. V and J are TRBV19 and TRBJ1-5; 11 positions agree with TRBD1. The ends lost 5 bases at V and 1 base at J; junction bases unmatched: 10. The CDR3 runs 18 residues. In germline, CDR1 is LNHDA, CDR2 SQIVND (reference sequence). The CDR3 nucleotides read TGTGCCAGTAGTTTGGGGACAGGGGGTTCAAGGAGCAATCAGCCCCAGCATTTT. Its translation: CASSLGTGGSRSNQPQHF.

The J gene is TRBJ1-5, the V gene TRBV6-1; possible D gene TRBD1, 5 bases. CDR1 and CDR2 from the germline V gene are MNHNS and SASEGT. The V end lost 10 bases, the J end lost 1 base, and 20 bases lay between the germline ends. The length of the CDR3 is 16 residues. In nucleotides, the CDR3 is TGTGCCACCCGGGTCCCGGGACTGAGAAGCAATCAGCCCCAGCATTTT. It codes for CATRVPGLRSNQPQHF.

The chain uses TRBV15 and TRBJ1-5; no firm D call. Germline values: CDR1 LNHNV, CDR2 YYDKDF (reference sequence). Trimming shortened V by 3 bases and J by 3 bases, and 9 bases separated the two germline ends. CDR3 length: 14 residues. CDR3 loop: CATSSRNNNQPQHF. In DNA, the CDR3 is TGTGCCACCAGCAGCAGGAATAACAATCAGCCCCAGCATTTT.

The rearrangement links TRBV20-1 to TRBJ1-2; D is possibly TRBD1 (5 bases). Looked up from germline, CDR1 is DFQATT and CDR2 is SNEGSKA (reference sequence). There are 14 residues in the CDR3. V was shortened by 0 bases and J by 1 base, with 9 bases between the two germline ends. The CDR3 coding sequence is TGCAGTGCTAGAGATTGGGACGGTAACTATGGCTACACCTTC. This translates into CSARDWDGNYGYTF.

In this sample, this clonotype turned up many times. The CDR3 here is CASSAGGKDYGYTF. The CDR3 DNA follows: TGTGCCAGCAGTGCAGGGGGCAAGGACTATGGCTACACCTTC. The chain recombines TRBV2 with TRBJ1-2; 8 bases align to TRBD1. The CDR3 is 14 amino acids. The V and J ends lost 4 bases and 3 bases, in that order; junction bases with no gene match: 4. Germline CDR1 is SNHLY and CDR2 is FYNNEI.

This chain connects TRBV7-2 to TRBJ2-7; D is ambiguous. This CDR3 contains 14 residues. Trimming removed 5 bases at V and 0 bases at J, with 11 bases between. Germline lookup yields CDR1 SGHTA and CDR2 FQGNSA. CDR3 nucleotides: TGTGCCAGCAGCCACCTTAGGAGCTCCTACGAGCAGTACTTC. Encoded protein: CASSHLRSSYEQYF.

The chain joins TRBV7-2 to TRBJ1-6, with 9 nucleotides matching TRBD1. The junction had 6 bases not matched to a gene; V was cut back by 6 bases and J by 6 bases. The CDR3 length is 15 residues. In germline, CDR1 is SGHTA, CDR2 FQGNSA. In DNA form, the CDR3 reads TGTGCCAGCAGACCGGGACAGGGACCTAATTCACCCCTCCACTTT. This gives the protein CASRPGQGPNSPLHF.